This record covers a single TCR beta chain. The sample is drawn from a study of OX40 agonist ivuxolimab in advanced cancers. Study overall: An agonistic human IgG2 monoclonal antibody against OX40 (CD134) was given.

Data came from immunoSEQ multiplex PCR; TCRdb stores just in-frame clones and leaves some out. Here the sample spans roughly 79,000 clones, roughly 90% being singletons. The CDR3 sequence is 13 residues long. V lost 6 bases to trimming and J lost 2 bases; unmatched junction nucleotides: 4. CDR1 MNHEY and CDR2 SMNVEV come from the germline V gene (reference sequence). This TCR was recovered from an adult with an advanced solid tumor such as melanoma, head and neck, liver or kidney cancer. The source material was CD4+ or CD8+ T cells sorted from blood, sampled in a trial of the OX40 agonist ivuxolimab. The chain joins TRBV27 to TRBJ2-7, with 7 bases aligning to TRBD1. CDR3 sequence: CASSKTGPYEQYF. The CDR3 DNA follows: TGTGCCAGCAGCAAGACAGGGCCCTACGAGCAGTACTTC.